The TCR beta chain under discussion was sequenced for a study of blood T cell repertoires in COVID-19 (TCRdb year 2020). Concerning the study at large: Samples from collaborators originated in the United States, Italy and Spain and spanned both the acute and convalescent phases of COVID-19. A de-identified subject ID, COVID-19 status, age in years and sex were almost always included in the sample metadata. Where available, HLA class I and class II types were obtained from metadata supplied by the sample provider rather than from assay-based typing. The samples were drawn from the first 160 participants of the ongoing ImmuneRACE study and from 1,254 subjects provided by 6 global collaborators. The repertoires were released in a freely available public database meant as a resource for research on the immune response to SARS-CoV-2. Deeply sampled blood TCRbeta repertoires from subjects exposed to, actively infected with, or recovered from COVID-19 were included in the dataset. The prospective study material was composed of cDNA or gDNA derived from T cells, B-cell-depleted T cells, or PBMCs.

The immunoSEQ Assay, a bias-controlled multiplex PCR, was used to amplify TCRbeta CDR3 regions from genomic DNA. In the original analysis: The number of nucleated cells in each sample was estimated from the amplification of reference gene primers within the assay. Sequence reads were collapsed and filtered to measure the absolute abundance of every unique TCRbeta CDR3 rearrangement. For each sample, productive Simpson clonality was calculated by taking the square root of Simpson's diversity index across productive rearrangements. This is the immuneACCESS table as TCRdb keeps it, with only in-frame sequences that have V and J called. A part of the clones is gone; compared with another copy, unresolved V genes explain less than half, and the rest is unexplained. V and J calls and clone size are those listed in that table; D and trimming were worked out from the DNA. For this sample the table gives roughly 100,000 clones, of which around 84% were detected only once. The ten largest account for 3% of the sample.

V sheds 0 bases and J sheds 2 bases, leaving 8 bases between their ends. The CDR3 numbers 14 residues from cysteine through phenylalanine. Of the read, only the CDR3 DNA is kept; its 42 bases are in frame from base 1. The germline V gene gives CDR1 as KGHSH and CDR2 as LQKENI. Broad study findings and their caveats: Clinical and demographic metadata were provided uncurated, with the amount varying by source and participant.

In regard to this clone: No cognate antigen has been identified for it. Base qualities were left out, and no much larger clone turns up one base away.

Whole blood was collected in K2EDTA tubes by collaborating institutions according to the institutions' own protocols. For TCRbeta analysis, collaborator samples were shipped as frozen whole blood, as isolated PBMCs, or as DNA extracted from either sample type. Specimen: peripheral blood. The receptor was derived from a middle-aged man with active or convalescent COVID-19. The rearrangement joined TRBV18 to TRBJ2-7, with no confident D gene call. Read as DNA, the sequence is TGTGCCAGCTCACCACCGGGCAACCCCTACGAGCAGTACTTC. It encodes CASSPPGNPYEQYF.